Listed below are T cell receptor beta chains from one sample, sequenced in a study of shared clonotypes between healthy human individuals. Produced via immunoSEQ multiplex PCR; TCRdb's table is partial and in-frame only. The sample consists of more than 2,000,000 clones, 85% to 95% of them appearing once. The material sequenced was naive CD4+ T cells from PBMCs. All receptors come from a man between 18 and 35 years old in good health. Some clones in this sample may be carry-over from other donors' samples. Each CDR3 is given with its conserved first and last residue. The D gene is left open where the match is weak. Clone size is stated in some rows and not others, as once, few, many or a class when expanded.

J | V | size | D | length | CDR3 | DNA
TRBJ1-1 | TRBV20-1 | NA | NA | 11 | CSAPYDTEAFF | TGCAGTGCTCCCTACGACACTGAAGCTTTCTTT
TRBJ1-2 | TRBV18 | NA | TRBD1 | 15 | CASSTTIGTGGGYTF | TGTGCCAGCTCAACAACAATAGGGACAGGGGGTGGCTACACCTTC
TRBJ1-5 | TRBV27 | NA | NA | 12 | CASSFQQGPQHF | TGTGCCAGCAGTTTTCAACAGGGGCCCCAGCATTTT
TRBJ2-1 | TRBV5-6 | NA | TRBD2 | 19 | CASSPPPGTSGRRRNEQFF | TGTGCCAGCAGCCCTCCTCCCGGGACTAGCGGGAGAAGAAGGAATGAGCAGTTCTTC
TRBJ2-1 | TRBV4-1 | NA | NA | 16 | CASSQEGLPSYNEQFF | TGCGCCAGCAGCCAAGAGGGCCTACCCTCCTACAATGAGCAGTTCTTC
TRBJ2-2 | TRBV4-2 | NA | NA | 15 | CASSQAFRRGGELFF | TGTGCCAGCAGCCAAGCCTTCCGGCGTGGCGGGGAGCTGTTTTTT
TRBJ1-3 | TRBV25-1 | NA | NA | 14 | CASSGQGSGNTIYF | TGTGCCAGCAGTGGGCAGGGTTCTGGAAACACCATATATTTT
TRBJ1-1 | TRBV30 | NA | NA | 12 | CAWSRQSTEAFF | TGTGCCTGGAGTAGGCAGTCAACTGAAGCTTTCTTT
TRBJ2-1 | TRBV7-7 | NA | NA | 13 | CASSETPSNEQFF | TGTGCCAGCAGCGAAACACCCTCCAATGAGCAGTTCTTC
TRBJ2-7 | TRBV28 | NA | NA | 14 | CASARGMAVYEQYF | TGTGCCAGCGCTCGGGGGATGGCAGTCTACGAGCAGTACTTC
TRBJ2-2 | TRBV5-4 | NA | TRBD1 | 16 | CASSIGQGKVTGELFF | TGTGCCAGCAGCATAGGACAGGGGAAGGTGACCGGGGAGCTGTTTTTT
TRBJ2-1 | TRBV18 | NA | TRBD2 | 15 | CASSPLAGGYNEQFF | TGTGCCAGCTCGCCACTAGCGGGAGGGTACAATGAGCAGTTCTTC
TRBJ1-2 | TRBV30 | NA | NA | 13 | CAWSRDQWDGYTF | TGTGCCTGGAGTAGGGACCAATGGGACGGCTACACCTTC
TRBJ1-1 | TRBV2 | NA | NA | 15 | CASKGAPFSRTEAFF | TGTGCCAGCAAGGGTGCACCCTTCTCTCGGACTGAAGCTTTCTTT
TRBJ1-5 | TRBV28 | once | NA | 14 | CASSLTGGGQPQHF | TGTGCCAGCAGTTTAACGGGTGGAGGCCAGCCCCAGCATTTT
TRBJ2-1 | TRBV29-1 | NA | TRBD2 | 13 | CSPSGLAGNEQFF | TGCAGCCCCTCGGGACTAGCAGGCAATGAGCAGTTCTTC
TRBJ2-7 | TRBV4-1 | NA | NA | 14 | CASSQATRSFEQYF | TGCGCCAGCAGCCAAGCAACCAGGTCTTTCGAGCAGTACTTC
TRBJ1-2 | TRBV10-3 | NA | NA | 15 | CAISESRQGTNGYTF | TGTGCCATCAGTGAGTCGAGGCAGGGTACTAATGGCTACACCTTC
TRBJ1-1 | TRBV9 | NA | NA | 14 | CASSADSPGAEAFF | TGTGCCAGCAGTGCGGACAGCCCTGGGGCTGAAGCTTTCTTT
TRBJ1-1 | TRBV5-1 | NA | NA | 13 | CASSLRTGTEAFF | TGCGCCAGCAGCCTCCGGACTGGAACTGAAGCTTTCTTT
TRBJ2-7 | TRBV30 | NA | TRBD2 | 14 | CAWSLPGLAGEQYF | TGTGCCTGGAGTCTCCCGGGACTAGCGGGGGAGCAGTACTTC
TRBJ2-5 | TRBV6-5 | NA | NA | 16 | CASSYNRGRLWETQYF | TGTGCCAGCAGTTACAACCGTGGACGGCTCTGGGAGACCCAGTACTTC
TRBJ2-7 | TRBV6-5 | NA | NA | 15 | CASSYSLGQAYEQYF | TGTGCCAGCAGTTACTCATTGGGACAAGCTTACGAGCAGTACTTC
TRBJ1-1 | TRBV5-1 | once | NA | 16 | CASSLNPDTMNTEAFF | TGCGCCAGCAGCTTAAACCCGGACACCATGAACACTGAAGCTTTCTTT
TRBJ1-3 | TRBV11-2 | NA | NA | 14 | CASSLETTGNTIYF | TGTGCCAGCAGCTTAGAGACAACTGGAAACACCATATATTTT
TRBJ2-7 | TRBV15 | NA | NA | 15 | CATSRALGATYEQYF | TGTGCCACCAGCAGGGCACTCGGGGCTACCTACGAGCAGTACTTC
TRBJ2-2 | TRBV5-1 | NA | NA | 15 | CASSFSGMNTGELFF | TGCGCCAGCAGCTTTAGCGGAATGAACACCGGGGAGCTGTTTTTT
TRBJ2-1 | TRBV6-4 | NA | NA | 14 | CASSDSESGNEQFF | TGTGCCAGCAGTGACTCAGAAAGCGGGAATGAGCAGTTCTTC
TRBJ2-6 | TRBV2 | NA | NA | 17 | CASNLESTAIGANVLTF | TGTGCCAGCAACCTCGAATCAACAGCTATTGGGGCCAACGTCCTGACTTTC
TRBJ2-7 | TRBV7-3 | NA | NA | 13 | CASSIGSHYEQYF | TGTGCCAGCAGCATCGGGAGTCACTACGAGCAGTACTTC
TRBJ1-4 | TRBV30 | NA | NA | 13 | CAWNRATNEKLFF | TGTGCCTGGAACCGCGCAACTAATGAAAAACTGTTTTTT
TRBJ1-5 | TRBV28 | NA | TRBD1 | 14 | CASRPRGHNQPQHF | TGTGCCAGCAGACCCAGGGGGCACAATCAGCCCCAGCATTTT